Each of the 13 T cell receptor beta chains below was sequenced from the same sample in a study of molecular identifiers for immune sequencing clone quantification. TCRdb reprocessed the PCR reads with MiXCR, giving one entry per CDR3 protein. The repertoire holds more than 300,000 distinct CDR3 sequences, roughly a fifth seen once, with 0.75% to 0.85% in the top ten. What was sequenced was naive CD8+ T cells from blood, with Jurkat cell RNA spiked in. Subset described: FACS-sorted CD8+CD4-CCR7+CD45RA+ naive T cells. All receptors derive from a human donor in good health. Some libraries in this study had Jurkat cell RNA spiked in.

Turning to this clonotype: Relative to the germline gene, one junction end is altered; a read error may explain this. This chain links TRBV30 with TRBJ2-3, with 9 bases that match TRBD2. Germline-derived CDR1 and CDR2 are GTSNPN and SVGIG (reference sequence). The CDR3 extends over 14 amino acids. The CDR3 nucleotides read TGTGTCTGGAGCGTAGCGGGGGGCACAGATACGCAGTATTTT. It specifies CVWSVAGGTDTQYF.

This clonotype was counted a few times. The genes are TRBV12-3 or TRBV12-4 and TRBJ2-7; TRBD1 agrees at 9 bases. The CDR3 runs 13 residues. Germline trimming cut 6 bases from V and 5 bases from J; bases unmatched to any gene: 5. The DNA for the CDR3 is TGTGCCAGCAGCGGACAGGGGTTCGACGAGCAGTACTTC. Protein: CASSGQGFDEQYF.

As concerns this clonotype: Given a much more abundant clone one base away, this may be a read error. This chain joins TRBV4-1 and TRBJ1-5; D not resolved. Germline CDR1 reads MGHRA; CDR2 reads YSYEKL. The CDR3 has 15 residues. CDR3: CASSLASLSHQPQHF. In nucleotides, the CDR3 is TGCGCCAGCAGCCTAGCGTCCCTTAGCCATCAGCCCCAGCATTTT.

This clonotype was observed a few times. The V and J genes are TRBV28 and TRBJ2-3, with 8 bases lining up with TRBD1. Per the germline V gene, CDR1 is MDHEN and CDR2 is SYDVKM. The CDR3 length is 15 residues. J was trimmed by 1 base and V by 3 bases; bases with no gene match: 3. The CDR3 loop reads CASSFPRGRTDTQYF. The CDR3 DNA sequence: TGTGCCAGCAGTTTCCCCAGGGGGCGCACAGATACGCAGTATTTT.

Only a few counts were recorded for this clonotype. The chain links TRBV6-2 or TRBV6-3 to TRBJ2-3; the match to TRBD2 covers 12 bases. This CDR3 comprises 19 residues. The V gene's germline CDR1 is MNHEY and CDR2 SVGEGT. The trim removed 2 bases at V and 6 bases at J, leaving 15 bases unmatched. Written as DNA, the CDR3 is TGTGCCAGCAGTTACGGTTCGGTGACTAGCGGGAGAATAAGGGATACGCAGTATTTT. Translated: CASSYGSVTSGRIRDTQYF.

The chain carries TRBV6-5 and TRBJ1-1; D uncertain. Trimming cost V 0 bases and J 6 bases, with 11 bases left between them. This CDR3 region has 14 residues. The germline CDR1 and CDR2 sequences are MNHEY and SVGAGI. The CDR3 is CASSYSLDEPEAFF. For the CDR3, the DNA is TGTGCCAGCAGTTACTCGCTAGATGAACCTGAAGCTTTCTTT.

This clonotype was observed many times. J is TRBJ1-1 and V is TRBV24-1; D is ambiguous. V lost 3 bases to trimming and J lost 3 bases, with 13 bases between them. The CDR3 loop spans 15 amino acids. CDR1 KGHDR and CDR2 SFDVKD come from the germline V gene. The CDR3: CATSDIRGEDTEAFF. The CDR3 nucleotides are TGTGCCACCAGTGATATTCGGGGTGAGGACACTGAAGCTTTCTTT.

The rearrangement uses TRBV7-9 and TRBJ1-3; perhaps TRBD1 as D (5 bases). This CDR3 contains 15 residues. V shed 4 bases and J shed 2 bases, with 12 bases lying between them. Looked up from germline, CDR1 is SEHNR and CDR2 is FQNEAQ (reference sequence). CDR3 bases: TGTGCCAGCAGCTATAGCGGGGCTGCTGGAAACACCATATATTTT. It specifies CASSYSGAAGNTIYF. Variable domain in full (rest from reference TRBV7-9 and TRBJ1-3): DTGVSQNPRHKITKRGQNVTFRCDPISEHNRLYWYRQTLGQGPEFLTYFQNEAQLEKSRLLSDRFSAERPKGSFSTLEIQRTEQGDSAMYLCASSYSGAAGNTIYFGEGSWLTVV.

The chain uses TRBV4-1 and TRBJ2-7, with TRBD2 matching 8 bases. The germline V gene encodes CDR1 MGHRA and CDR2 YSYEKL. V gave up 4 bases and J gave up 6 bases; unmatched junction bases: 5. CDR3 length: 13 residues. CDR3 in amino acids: CASSLRTSPEQYF. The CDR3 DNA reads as TGCGCCAGCAGCCTTCGGACTAGCCCCGAGCAGTACTTC.

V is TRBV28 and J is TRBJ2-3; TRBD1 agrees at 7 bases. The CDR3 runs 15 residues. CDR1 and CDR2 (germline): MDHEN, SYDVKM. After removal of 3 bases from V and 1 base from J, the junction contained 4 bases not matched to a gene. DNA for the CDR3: TGTGCCAGCAGTTTGAGGGGGCGCGGCACAGATACGCAGTATTTT. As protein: CASSLRGRGTDTQYF.

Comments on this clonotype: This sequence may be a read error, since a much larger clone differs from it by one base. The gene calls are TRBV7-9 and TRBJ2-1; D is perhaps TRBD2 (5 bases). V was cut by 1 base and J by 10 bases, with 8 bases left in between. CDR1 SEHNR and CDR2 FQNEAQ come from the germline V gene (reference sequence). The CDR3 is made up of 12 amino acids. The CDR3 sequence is CASSLGREEQFF. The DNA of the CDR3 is TGTGCCAGCAGCTTAGGTCGGGAAGAGCAGTTCTTC. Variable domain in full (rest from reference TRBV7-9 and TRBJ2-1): DTGVSQNPRHKITKRGQNVTFRCDPISEHNRLYWYRQTLGQGPEFLTYFQNEAQLEKSRLLSDRFSAERPKGSFSTLEIQRTEQGDSAMYLCASSLGREEQFFGPGTRLTVL.

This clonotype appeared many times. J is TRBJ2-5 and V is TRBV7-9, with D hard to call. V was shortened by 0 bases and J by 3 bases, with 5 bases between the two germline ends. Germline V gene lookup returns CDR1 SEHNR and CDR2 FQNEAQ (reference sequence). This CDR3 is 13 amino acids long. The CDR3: CASSLAGKETQYF. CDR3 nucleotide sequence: TGTGCCAGCAGCTTAGCAGGGAAAGAGACCCAGTACTTC.

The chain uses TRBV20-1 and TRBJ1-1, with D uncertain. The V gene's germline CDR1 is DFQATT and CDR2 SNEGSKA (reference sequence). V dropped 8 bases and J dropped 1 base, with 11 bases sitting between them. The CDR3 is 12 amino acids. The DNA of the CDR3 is TGCAGTAGTGCTGCTCCGAACACTGAAGCTTTCTTT. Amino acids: CSSAAPNTEAFF.